These 18 T cell receptor beta chains came from one sample sequenced in a study of T cells after posttransplantation cyclophosphamide. The data were produced by immunoSEQ multiplex PCR, yet TCRdb's version contains in-frame clones alone and is incomplete. The sample presents approximately 35,000 clones, none singletons. Sequencing was done on a sample of PBMCs. Receptors were obtained from a girl aged 10 to 17 in good health, CMV-negative, and a related stem cell transplant donor.

This clone came up many times. The V call is TRBV7-2, the J call TRBJ2-7, with D uncertain. Germline V lookup: CDR1 SGHTA, CDR2 FQGNSA. This CDR3 contains 13 residues. Trimming took off 4 bases at V and 3 bases at J, with 10 bases between the two ends. In nucleotides, the CDR3 is TGTGCCAGCAGCTCCCCCCCCGTCTACGAGCAGTACTTC. Protein product: CASSSPPVYEQYF. Together with reference TRBV7-2 and TRBJ2-7, the CDR3 gives the full variable domain: GAGVSQSPSNKVTEKGKDVELRCDPISGHTALYWYRQSLGQGLEFLIYFQGNSAPDKSGLPSDRFSAERTGGSVSTLTIQRTQQEDSAVYLCASSSPPVYEQYFGPGTRLTVT.

This clone was seen many times. The genes are TRBV5-1 and TRBJ2-5; D possibly corresponds to TRBD1 (6 bases). Trimming removed 8 bases at V and 0 bases at J, with 14 bases between. CDR1 is SGHRS and CDR2 is YFSETQ in the germline V gene. The CDR3 length is 14 residues. In nucleotides, the CDR3 is TGCGCCAGTGGTCCTAAGGGGGACCAAGAGACCCAGTACTTC. It is translated as CASGPKGDQETQYF.

This clone was seen ten or more times. The chain joins TRBV6-5 to TRBJ1-5; the match to TRBD1 covers 10 bases. The CDR3 consists of 16 residues. The V gene end was trimmed by 0 bases and the J gene end by 4 bases; junction bases not matched to a gene: 3. In germline, CDR1 is MNHEY, CDR2 SVGAGI. The CDR3 loop reads CASSYSWDRGNQPQHF. The CDR3 coding sequence is TGTGCCAGCAGTTACTCTTGGGACAGGGGAAATCAGCCCCAGCATTTT.

This clone came up many times. The limits of the CDR3 on the DNA are not certain, so only TCRdb's listed CDR3 is given. This chain's CDR3 is CASSFAGGAAKNIQYF. V is TRBV12-1 and J is TRBJ2-4; the table names TRBD2, a call not compared with the DNA. TRBV12-1 has pseudogene status. The CDR3 length equals 16 residues, ends included.

There are many counts of this clone. The chain recombines TRBV2 with TRBJ1-3; D is unresolved. Germline V lookup: CDR1 SNHLY, CDR2 FYNNEI. The CDR3 sequence is 14 residues long. The V end was cut by 3 bases, the J end by 4 bases, with 10 bases between. CDR3 region: CASSEWEPGNTIYF. The CDR3 coding sequence is TGTGCCAGCAGTGAGTGGGAGCCAGGAAACACCATATATTTT.

This clone occurred a few times. The V and J genes are TRBV10-3 and TRBJ2-5; TRBD1 is a possible D gene (7 bases). The J call is doubtful: the DNA matches TRBJ2-7 better. The CDR3 is 14 amino acids. Germline V lookup: CDR1 ENHRY, CDR2 SYGVKD. The CDR3 DNA reads TGTGCCATCAGTGCCCTGGGGGGACAGTACGAGCAGTACTTC. It is translated as CAISALGGQYEQYF.

In its sample, this clone was seen many times. The CDR3 sequence: CASSDRTGLGGYTF. The CDR3 DNA reads TGTGCCAGCAGTGACCGGACAGGACTGGGCGGCTACACCTTC. V usage is TRBV6-4 and J usage is TRBJ1-2, with 7 bases aligning to TRBD1. Germline-derived CDR1 and CDR2 are MRHNA and SNTAGT. V shed 2 bases, J shed 8 bases, and the junction held 8 bases outside the gene matches. The CDR3 runs to 14 residues.

This clone came up a few times. The chain employs TRBV13 and TRBJ2-1; 7 bases line up with TRBD2. CDR1 and CDR2 from the germline V gene are PRHDT and FYEKMQ (reference sequence). The V and J ends lost 0 bases and 8 bases, in that order; junction bases with no gene match: 10. The CDR3 consists of 16 residues. The CDR3 DNA reads as TGTGCCAGCAGCTTAGGCGGGCTACCTGGGGGGGATGAGCAGTTCTTC. Amino acid sequence: CASSLGGLPGGDEQFF.

The chain uses TRBV18 and TRBJ1-1; D gene ambiguous. Trimming took off 2 bases at V and 0 bases at J, with 4 bases between the two ends. The germline V gene encodes CDR1 KGHSH and CDR2 LQKENI. CDR3 length: 13 amino acids. The CDR3 DNA follows: TGTGCCAGCTCACCAGTCATGAACACTGAAGCTTTCTTT. Protein sequence: CASSPVMNTEAFF.

This clone appeared a few times. The V gene is TRBV6-6, the J gene TRBJ1-6; weak D call: TRBD1 (6 bases). CDR3 length equals 14 residues. The V gene lost 6 bases and the J gene lost 14 bases, with 20 bases spanning the gap. From germline, CDR1 is MNHNY and CDR2 SVGAGI (reference sequence). The CDR3 loop reads CASRTGGGVLTLHF. The DNA for the CDR3 is TGTGCCAGCAGGACAGGCGGGGGAGTGTTAACCCTCCACTTT.

The V gene is TRBV4-3, the J gene TRBJ2-2, with D hard to call. The CDR3 has 13 amino acids. CDR1 is LGHNA and CDR2 is YSLEER in the germline V gene. V lost 2 bases and J lost 8, with 9 bases in between. For the CDR3, the DNA is TGCGCCAGCAGCCAATCTACCAGGGGGGAGCTGTTTTTT. Translating gives CASSQSTRGELFF.

The chain recombines TRBV9 with TRBJ2-3, with TRBD2 identical over 13 bases. V dropped 4 bases and J dropped 2; count of bases not matched to a gene: 10. The CDR3 length is 18 residues. Germline-derived CDR1 and CDR2 are SGDLS and YYNGEE. DNA of the CDR3: TGTGCCAGCAGCCCAGGACTAGCGGGAGCGATATTCACAGATACGCAGTATTTT. Translated: CASSPGLAGAIFTDTQYF.

The chain uses TRBV5-4 and TRBJ2-5; the match to TRBD2 covers 11 bases. The length of the CDR3 is 16 residues. Germline loops: CDR1 SGHNT, CDR2 YYREEE (reference sequence). Unmatched junction bases numbered 8, after V lost 4 bases and J lost 3 bases. DNA of the CDR3: TGTGCCAGCAGCCTAGGTGGACTAGCGGGTAAAGAGACCCAGTACTTC. Its translation is CASSLGGLAGKETQYF.

V gene TRBV10-2 combines with J gene TRBJ1-2, with D possibly TRBD1 on 5 matching bases. This CDR3 has 14 amino acids. CDR1 WSHSY and CDR2 SAAADI come from the germline V gene. V was clipped by 1 base and J by 2 bases, with 8 bases between them. This CDR3 is CASSELTANYGYTF. The DNA for the CDR3 is TGCGCCAGCAGTGAGTTGACAGCCAACTATGGCTACACCTTC.

The CDR3 region has the DNA TGTGCCAGCAGTTCCCACCCTCCTGAGGGACACTACGAGCAGTACTTC. Translating gives CASSSHPPEGHYEQYF. The rearrangement links TRBV6-5 to TRBJ2-5; weak D call: TRBD1 (6 bases). The J call may be incorrect, as the DNA end agrees better with TRBJ2-7. Germline V CDR1 and CDR2: MNHEY, SVGAGI. This CDR3 is 16 amino acids long.

This clone was detected a few times. J is TRBJ2-5 and V is TRBV15, with D possibly being TRBD2 (5 bases). The CDR3 spans 14 residues. V was trimmed by 3 bases and J by 9 bases, leaving 17 bases between them. Germline CDR1 LNHNV, CDR2 YYDKDF (reference sequence). The chain's CDR3 is CATSRPGNEEAQYF. The CDR3 DNA follows: TGTGCCACCAGCAGGCCGGGGAATGAGGAGGCCCAGTACTTC.

This clone turned up a few times. CDR3 in DNA: TGTGCTAGTGGTTTGGTACAGGGGACAGGGGCCTACGAGCAGTACTTC. Its protein is CASGLVQGTGAYEQYF. This chain uses TRBV12-5 with TRBJ2-7, with 10 bases identical to TRBD1. V lost 0 bases to trimming and J lost 2 bases; unmatched junction nucleotides: 4. This CDR3 comprises 16 residues. Looked up from germline, CDR1 is LGHNT and CDR2 is FRNRAP.

This clone appeared a few times. V gene TRBV6-5 combines with J gene TRBJ2-7, with TRBD1 identical over 7 bases. The CDR3 consists of 13 residues. The V and J ends lost 7 bases and 5 bases, in that order; junction bases with no gene match: 8. The germline V gene has CDR1 MNHEY and CDR2 SVGAGI. The CDR3 spells CASNRQGFNEQYF. In DNA form, the CDR3 reads TGTGCCAGCAACAGACAGGGATTTAACGAGCAGTACTTC.